Each of the 8 T cell receptor beta chains below was sequenced from the same sample in a study of blood T cell repertoires in COVID-19. The repertoire was sequenced with immunoSEQ multiplex PCR; TCRdb's copy has only in-frame clones and lacks some. The table includes 150,000 to 200,000 clones, more than 65% detected once. Sequencing used PBMCs or T cells enriched from blood (not recorded which). Receptors originate from a man over 45 who had recovered from COVID-19.

The gene calls are TRBV5-1 and TRBJ2-1; 8 bases map to TRBD2. The trim removed 5 bases at V and 4 bases at J, leaving 11 bases unmatched. Germline V gene lookup returns CDR1 SGHRS and CDR2 YFSETQ. The CDR3 runs to 16 residues. CDR3 loop: CASSPRRRGAYNEQFF. The CDR3 nucleotides read TGCGCCAGCAGTCCCCGGCGGCGGGGGGCTTACAATGAGCAGTTCTTC. The full variable domain, in which reference TRBV5-1 and TRBJ2-1 provide the parts outside the CDR3, is KAGVTQTPRYLIKTRGQQVTLSCSPISGHRSVSWYQQTPGQGLQFLFEYFSETQRNKGNFPGRFSGRQFSNSRSEMNVSTLELGDSALYLCASSPRRRGAYNEQFFGPGTRLTVL.

The chain is built from TRBV19 and TRBJ1-5, with D possibly matching TRBD1 (6 bases). Trimming took 4 bases from V and 2 from J, leaving 12 bases between them. Germline CDR1 is LNHDA and CDR2 is SQIVND (reference sequence). The CDR3 runs 15 residues. CDR3 sequence (DNA): TGTGCCAGTAGTAACCAGGGGCGGCGCAATCAGCCCCAGCATTTT. Translated, it gives CASSNQGRRNQPQHF.

The chain has TRBV10-3 and TRBJ2-2; the D gene is possibly TRBD2 (7 bases). The germline CDR1 and CDR2 sequences are ENHRY and SYGVKD. The V end was cut by 4 bases, the J end by 4 bases, with 10 bases between. This CDR3 spans 14 amino acids. The CDR3 spells CAISGEGGTGELFF. The CDR3 nucleotides are TGTGCCATCAGTGGGGAGGGGGGCACCGGGGAGCTGTTTTTT.

The rearrangement joins TRBV4-1 to TRBJ1-2, with TRBD1 matching 7 bases. V shed 3 bases, J shed 13 bases, and the junction held 8 bases outside the gene matches. Germline CDR1 reads MGHRA; CDR2 reads YSYEKL. The CDR3 has 12 residues. The CDR3 coding sequence is TGCGCCAGCAGCCAGGAAACAGGGGTATCCACCTTC. This codes for CASSQETGVSTF.

J is TRBJ1-5 and V is TRBV4-1; 8 positions match TRBD1. The CDR3 sequence is 17 residues long. The V segment lost 0 bases and the J segment 2 bases; nucleotides outside the gene matches: 6. Germline V lookup: CDR1 MGHRA, CDR2 YSYEKL. CDR3 in amino acids: CASSQDPQDRGNQPQHF. CDR3 coding DNA: TGCGCCAGCAGCCAAGACCCCCAGGACAGGGGCAATCAGCCCCAGCATTTT.

Only one count was recorded for this clone. The chain recombines TRBV3-1 (or the pseudogene TRBV3-2) with TRBJ1-2, with D uncertain. The germline V and J ends were trimmed by 2 bases and 7 bases, with 8 bases remaining between them. This CDR3 has 12 residues. Germline CDR1 LGHDT, CDR2 YNNKEL (reference sequence). The CDR3 DNA is TGTGCCAGCAGCCAATCCTCTACTGGCTACACCTTC. This gives the protein CASSQSSTGYTF.

V is TRBV18 and J is TRBJ2-4, with 10 bases matching TRBD1. The CDR3 extends over 14 amino acids. Per the germline V gene, CDR1 is KGHSH and CDR2 is LQKENI. Trimming removed 3 bases from V and 8 bases from J; junction bases left unmatched: 4. The CDR3 DNA is TGTGCCAGCTCACCCGGGACAGGGGTATACATTCAGTACTTC. This encodes CASSPGTGVYIQYF.

The rearrangement links TRBV5-1 to TRBJ1-1; a possible D gene is TRBD1 (5 bases). CDR3 length: 12 residues. Germline assignment: CDR1 SGHRS and CDR2 YFSETQ. Trimming stripped 0 bases from V and 8 bases from J, with 8 bases between. The CDR3 spells CASSLAQGEAFF. Written as DNA, the CDR3 is TGCGCCAGCAGCTTGGCTCAGGGAGAAGCTTTCTTT.